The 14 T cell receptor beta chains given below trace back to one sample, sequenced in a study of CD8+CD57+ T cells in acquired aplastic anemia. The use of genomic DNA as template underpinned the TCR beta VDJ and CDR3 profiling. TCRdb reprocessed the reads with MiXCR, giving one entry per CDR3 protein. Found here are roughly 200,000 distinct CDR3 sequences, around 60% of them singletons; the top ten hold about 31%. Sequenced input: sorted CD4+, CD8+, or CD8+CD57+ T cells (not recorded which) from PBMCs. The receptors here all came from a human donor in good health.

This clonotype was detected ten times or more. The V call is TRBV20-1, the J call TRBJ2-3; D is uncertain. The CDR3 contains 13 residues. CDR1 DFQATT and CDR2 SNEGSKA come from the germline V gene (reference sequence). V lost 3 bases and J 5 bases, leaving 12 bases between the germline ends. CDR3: CSARSRFGDTQYF. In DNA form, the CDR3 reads TGCAGTGCTAGGAGTCGATTTGGAGATACGCAGTATTTT.

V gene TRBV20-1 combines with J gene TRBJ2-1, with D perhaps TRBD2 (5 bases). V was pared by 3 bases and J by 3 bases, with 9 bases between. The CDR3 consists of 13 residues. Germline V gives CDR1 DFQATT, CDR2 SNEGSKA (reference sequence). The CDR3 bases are TGCAGTGCTAGCGGGAATAACTACAATGAGCAGTTCTTC. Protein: CSASGNNYNEQFF.

CDR3 in amino acids: CASSTGTGSEQYF. CDR3 DNA sequence: TGTGCCAGTAGTACGGGGACAGGTAGCGAGCAGTACTTC. The V gene is TRBV19, the J gene TRBJ2-7; 8 bases are shared with TRBD1. There are 13 residues in the CDR3. Trimming took 4 bases from V and 6 from J; bases not matched to a gene: 5. Germline CDR1 LNHDA, CDR2 SQIVND (reference sequence).

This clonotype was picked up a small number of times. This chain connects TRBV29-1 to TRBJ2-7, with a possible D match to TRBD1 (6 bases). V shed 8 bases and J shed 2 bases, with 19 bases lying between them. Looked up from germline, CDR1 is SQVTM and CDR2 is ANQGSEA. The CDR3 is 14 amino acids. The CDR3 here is CSSLDLGQPYEQYF. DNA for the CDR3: TGCAGCAGTTTAGATCTAGGACAGCCCTACGAGCAGTACTTC.

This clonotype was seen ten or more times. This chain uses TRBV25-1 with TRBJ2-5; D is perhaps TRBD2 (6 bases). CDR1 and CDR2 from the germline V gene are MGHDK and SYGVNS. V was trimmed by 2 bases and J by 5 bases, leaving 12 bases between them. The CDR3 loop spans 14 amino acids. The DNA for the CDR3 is TGTGCCAGCAGTGAAGTGACTAGTTTTGAGACCCAGTACTTC. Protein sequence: CASSEVTSFETQYF. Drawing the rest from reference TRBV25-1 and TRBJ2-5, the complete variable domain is EADIYQTPRYLVIGTGKKITLECSQTMGHDKMYWYQQDPGMELHLIHYSYGVNSTEKGDLSSESTVSRIRTEHFPLTLESARPSHTSQYLCASSEVTSFETQYFGPGTRLLVL.

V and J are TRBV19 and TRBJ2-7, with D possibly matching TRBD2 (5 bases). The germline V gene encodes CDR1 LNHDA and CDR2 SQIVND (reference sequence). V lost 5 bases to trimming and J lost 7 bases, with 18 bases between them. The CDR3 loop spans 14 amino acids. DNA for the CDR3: TGTGCCAGTAGTTTCCAGAGGGTCCCCGGAGAGCAGTACTTC. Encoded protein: CASSFQRVPGEQYF.

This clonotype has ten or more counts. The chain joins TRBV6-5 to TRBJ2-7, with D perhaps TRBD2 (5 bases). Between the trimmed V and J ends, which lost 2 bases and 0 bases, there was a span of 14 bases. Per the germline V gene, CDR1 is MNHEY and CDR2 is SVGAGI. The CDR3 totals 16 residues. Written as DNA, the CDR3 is TGTGCCAGCAGTTACACGCCTAGGGAGCCCTCCTACGAGCAGTACTTC. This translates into CASSYTPREPSYEQYF.

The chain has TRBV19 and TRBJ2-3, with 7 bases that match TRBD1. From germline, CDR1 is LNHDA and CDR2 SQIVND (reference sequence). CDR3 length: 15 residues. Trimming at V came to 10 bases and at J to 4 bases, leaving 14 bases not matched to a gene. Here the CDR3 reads CATQDRPRAADTQYF. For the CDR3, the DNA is TGTGCCACCCAGGACAGGCCCAGAGCTGCAGATACGCAGTATTTT.

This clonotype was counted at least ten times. CDR3 nucleotides: TGTGCCAGCAGTCTCAGATGGGACAAGAATCAGCCCCAGCATTTT. Its protein product is CASSLRWDKNQPQHF. The chain has TRBV6-1 and TRBJ1-5; TRBD1 is a possible D gene (6 bases). The CDR3 covers 15 residues. V was pared by 5 bases and J by 4 bases, with 15 bases between. Germline loops: CDR1 MNHNS, CDR2 SASEGT.

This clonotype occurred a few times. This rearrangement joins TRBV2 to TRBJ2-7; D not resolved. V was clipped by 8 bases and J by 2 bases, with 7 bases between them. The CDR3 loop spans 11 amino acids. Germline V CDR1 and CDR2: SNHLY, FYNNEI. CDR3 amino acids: CASSTAYEQYF. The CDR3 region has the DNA TGTGCCAGCTCAACGGCCTACGAGCAGTACTTC.

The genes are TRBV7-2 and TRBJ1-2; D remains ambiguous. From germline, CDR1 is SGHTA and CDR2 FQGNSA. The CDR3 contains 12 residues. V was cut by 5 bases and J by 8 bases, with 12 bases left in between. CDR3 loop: CASSSEGWGYTF. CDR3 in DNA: TGTGCCAGCAGCAGCGAGGGATGGGGCTACACCTTC.

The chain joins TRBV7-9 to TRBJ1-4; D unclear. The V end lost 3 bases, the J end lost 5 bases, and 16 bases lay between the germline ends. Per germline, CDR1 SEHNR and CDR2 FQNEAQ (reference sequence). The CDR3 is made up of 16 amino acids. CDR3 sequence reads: CASSLAKIPQNEKLFF. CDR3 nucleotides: TGTGCCAGCAGCTTGGCGAAGATCCCACAAAATGAAAAACTGTTTTTT.

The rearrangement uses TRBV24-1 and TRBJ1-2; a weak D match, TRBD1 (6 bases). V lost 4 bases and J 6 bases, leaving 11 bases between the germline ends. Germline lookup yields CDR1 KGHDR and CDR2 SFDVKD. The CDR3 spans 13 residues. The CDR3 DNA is TGTGCCACCAGTGACAGGGACACTGATGGCTACACCTTC. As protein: CATSDRDTDGYTF.

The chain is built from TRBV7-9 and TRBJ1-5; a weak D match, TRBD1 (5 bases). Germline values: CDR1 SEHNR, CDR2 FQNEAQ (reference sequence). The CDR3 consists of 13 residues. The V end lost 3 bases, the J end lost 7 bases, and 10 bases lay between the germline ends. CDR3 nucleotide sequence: TGTGCCAGCAGCTTGGAGGGGTGGCAGCCCCAGCATTTT. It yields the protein CASSLEGWQPQHF.